This entry concerns a single TCR beta chain. Its cognate antigen is unknown. This entry comes from a study of cytomegalovirus exposure and HLA in healthy donors. Overall study results and limits: A later analysis appeared to link common viral pathogens to several of the most significant clusters. Cytomegalovirus-associated status was assigned to about 160 TCR beta chains. When presence/absence was analysed, sequencing depth was taken to be roughly uniform across donors. Indistinguishable V segments such as TRBV6-2 and TRBV6-3 were excluded.

The primer mix had 60 Vbeta and 13 Jbeta primers. This table comes from immunoSEQ multiplex PCR, and its TCRdb copy is limited to in-frame clones, with some not included. The table includes about 130,000 clones, roughly a tenth detected once. V lost 6 bases and J 0 bases, leaving 17 bases between the germline ends. CDR3 length: 17 residues. Germline lookup yields CDR1 MDHEN and CDR2 SYDVKM. This TCR derives from a woman aged 18-29 years in good health and CMV-seropositive. The chain has TRBV28 and TRBJ1-4; D is perhaps TRBD1 (5 bases). Sequenced: PBMCs. CDR3: CASSVPTVNATNEKLFF. Written as DNA, the CDR3 is TGTGCCAGCAGCGTACCGACAGTAAATGCAACTAATGAAAAACTGTTTTTT.